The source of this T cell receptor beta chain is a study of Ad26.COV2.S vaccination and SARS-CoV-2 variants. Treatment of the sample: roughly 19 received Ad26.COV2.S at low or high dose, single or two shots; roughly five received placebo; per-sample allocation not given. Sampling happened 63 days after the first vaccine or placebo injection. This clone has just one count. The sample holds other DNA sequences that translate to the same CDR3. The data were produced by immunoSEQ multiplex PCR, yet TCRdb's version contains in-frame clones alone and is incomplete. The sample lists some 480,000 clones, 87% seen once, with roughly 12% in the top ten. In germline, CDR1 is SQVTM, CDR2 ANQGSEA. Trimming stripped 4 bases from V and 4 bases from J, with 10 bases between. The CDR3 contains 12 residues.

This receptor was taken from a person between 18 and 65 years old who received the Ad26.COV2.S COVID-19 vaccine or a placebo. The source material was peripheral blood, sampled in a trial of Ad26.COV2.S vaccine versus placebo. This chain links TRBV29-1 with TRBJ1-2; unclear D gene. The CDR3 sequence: CSVGREGYGYTF. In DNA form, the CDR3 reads TGCAGCGTTGGCAGAGAAGGCTATGGCTACACCTTC.